This T cell receptor (beta chain) came from a study of blood T cell repertoires in COVID-19. Study summary: The origin of the acute and convalescent COVID-19 samples was the United States, Italy and Spain. T cells, B-cell-depleted T cells, or PBMCs provided the cDNA or gDNA that served as material.

Germline CDR1 SGHTA, CDR2 FQGNSA. This CDR3 comprises 13 residues. The V end was cut by 3 bases, the J end by 5 bases, with 9 bases between. Authors' processing steps: Researchers report that nucleated cell counts were estimated from reference gene primer amplification. Assay: immunoSEQ multiplex PCR; the TCRdb copy retains only in-frame clones and omits some. V and J calls and clone size come straight from that table; D and trimming were deduced from the DNA. Counted here are fewer than 85,000 clones, under 95% occurring once; the ten biggest clones make up 7.5% to 9.5%. The sequence was obtained from a human donor in a cohort sampled during active COVID-19. The chain has TRBV7-2 and TRBJ2-3, with D tentatively TRBD1 (5 bases). Sequenced sample: peripheral blood. CDR3 nucleotides: TGTGCCAGCAGCTTGTCCCAGGGAGATACGCAGTATTTT. This sequence encodes CASSLSQGDTQYF.